Sequencing of this TCR beta chain was carried out in a study of blood T cell repertoires in COVID-19 (dated by TCRdb to the early 2020s). In terms of the full investigation: Samples from collaborators originated in the United States, Italy and Spain and spanned both the acute and convalescent phases of COVID-19. The prospective study material was composed of cDNA or gDNA derived from T cells, B-cell-depleted T cells, or PBMCs. Samples were obtained from the ongoing ImmuneRACE study (first 160 participants) and from about 1,300 subjects provided by 6 global collaborators. The dataset comprised deeply sampled blood TCRbeta repertoires from subjects exposed to, actively infected with, or recovered from COVID-19. Sample metadata almost always included a de-identified subject ID, COVID-19 status, age in years and sex. Where available, HLA class I and class II types were obtained from metadata supplied by the sample provider rather than from assay-based typing. The repertoires were released in a freely available public database intended as a resource for research on the immune response to SARS-CoV-2. Results and caveats for the whole study, not just this receptor: How much clinical and demographic metadata was included differed by source and by participant, and the metadata was provided uncurated.

Whole blood was collected in K2EDTA tubes by collaborating institutions according to the institutions' own protocols. For TCRbeta analysis, collaborators shipped samples in one of three forms: frozen whole blood, isolated PBMCs, or DNA extracted from either of those sample types. TCRbeta CDR3 regions were amplified from genomic DNA using the immunoSEQ Assay, a bias-controlled multiplex PCR. The study's own analysis went as follows. Nucleated cell counts per sample were estimated from amplification of reference gene primers within the assay. To quantify the absolute abundance of each unique TCRbeta CDR3 rearrangement, sequence reads were collapsed and filtered. For each sample, productive Simpson clonality was calculated by taking the square root of Simpson's diversity index across productive rearrangements. TCRdb took this table from immuneACCESS and kept in-frame rearrangements with V and J called. Such tables lack part of the clones; where checked against another copy, unresolved V genes explain under half of the gap, and the rest is unexplained. V and J calls plus clone size are reproduced from that table; the DNA served to infer D and trimming. The sample yields about 150,000 clones; 60% to 85% were counted once. The ten largest clonotypes hold over 6.5% of the sample.

Including the terminal cysteine and phenylalanine, the CDR3 comprises 13 residues. Left in the record is the CDR3 DNA by itself, 39 bases read in frame from the first base. A distance of 11 bases separates the germline ends of V and J, which lose 1 base and 7 bases respectively. The CDR1 and CDR2 encoded by the germline V gene (reference sequence) are LGHDT and YNNKEL. As regards this clone: It lacks a known antigen. No base quality information exists; no much larger clone differs at one position.

The sample taken for sequencing was peripheral blood. The rearranged segments are TRBV3-1 (or the pseudogene TRBV3-2) and TRBJ2-7, with the identity of the D gene unclear. The sequence was collected from a man aged 50-60 years with active or convalescent COVID-19. The nucleotides are TGTGCCAGCAGCCAAGTCGACTCCTTGGAGCAGTACTTC. The translation is CASSQVDSLEQYF.